Below, 23 T cell receptor beta chains from the same sample are listed, as sequenced in a study of cytomegalovirus exposure and HLA in healthy donors listed by TCRdb under 2017. Libraries were prepared through the immunoSEQ multiplex PCR assay. The multiplex PCR relied on a mix of 60 forward primers for TCR Vbeta segments and 13 reverse primers for TCR Jbeta segments. The clones in this table, taken by TCRdb from immuneACCESS, are in-frame only. Not every clone is retained; where verified, under half of the shortfall comes from an unresolved V gene, and the cause of the rest is unknown. Present in this sample are under 100,000 clones, over 70% of which were seen just once. Approximately 2% of the sample is in the top ten clones. Sequenced input: PBMCs. The receptors stem from a boy between 5 and 17 years old in good health and CMV-seronegative.

This sequence joins TRBV5-4 and TRBJ2-7, with 7 bases that match TRBD1. This CDR3 contains 13 residues. With 4 bases clipped from V and 4 bases from J, the junction kept 5 bases outside the gene matches. The V gene's germline CDR1 is SGHNT and CDR2 YYREEE (reference sequence). The CDR3 sequence is CASSRDRAYEQYF. CDR3 in DNA: TGTGCCAGCAGCCGAGACAGGGCATACGAGCAGTACTTC.

The J gene is TRBJ2-7, the V gene TRBV4-2; a weak D match, TRBD2 (5 bases). Germline CDR1 reads LGHNA; CDR2 reads YNFKEQ. The ends were cut back, 1 base at V and 7 bases at J, with 11 bases in the middle. CDR3 length: 13 amino acids. CDR3 DNA sequence: TGTGCCAGCAGCCAAGCCCCAGCGGAGGAGCAGTACTTC. Translated, it gives CASSQAPAEEQYF.

This chain links TRBV7-2 with TRBJ2-7, with D maybe TRBD2 (6 bases). The length of the CDR3 is 15 residues. V was pared by 1 base and J by 2 bases, with 12 bases between. Germline V gene data show CDR1 as SGHTA and CDR2 as FQGNSA. CDR3 DNA sequence: TGTGCCAGCAGCTTAGTAAGAGAGCGGGCCTACGAGCAGTACTTC. Residues: CASSLVRERAYEQYF.

This clone appeared once. V and J are TRBV30 and TRBJ2-7; TRBD2 might be the D (6 bases). The length of the CDR3 is 12 residues. Germline loops: CDR1 GTSNPN, CDR2 SVGIG (reference sequence). V was shortened by 7 bases and J by 3 bases, with 13 bases between the two germline ends. CDR3 amino acids: CALALGGYEQYF. The CDR3 coding sequence is TGTGCCTTAGCCCTGGGGGGCTACGAGCAGTACTTC.

The CDR3 bases are TGTGCCAGCAGTTCAGCCGACAGAGTCAACTCCTACAATGAGCAGTTCTTC. Translating it yields CASSSADRVNSYNEQFF. The chain combines TRBV28 with TRBJ2-1; possibly TRBD1 for D (5 bases). This CDR3 spans 17 amino acids. The V gene lost 4 bases and the J gene lost 0 bases, with 16 bases spanning the gap. Germline loops: CDR1 MDHEN, CDR2 SYDVKM.

The chain joins TRBV4-2 to TRBJ2-2, with D possibly being TRBD2 (5 bases). V dropped 1 base and J dropped 6 bases, with 18 bases sitting between them. In germline, CDR1 is LGHNA, CDR2 YNFKEQ. This CDR3 is 17 amino acids long. CDR3 coding DNA: TGTGCCAGCAGCCAAGCGCGTGGAGGAATTGGGGCCGGGGAGCTGTTTTTT. This encodes CASSQARGGIGAGELFF.

This clone was found a few times. CDR3 loop: CASSFAGAGNTIYF. CDR3 coding DNA: TGTGCCAGCAGCTTCGCAGGGGCCGGAAACACCATATATTTT. V usage is TRBV7-2 and J usage is TRBJ1-3, with D tentatively TRBD1 (6 bases). CDR1 and CDR2 (germline): SGHTA, FQGNSA. This CDR3 comprises 14 residues. Trimming took off 3 bases at V and 4 bases at J, with 10 bases between the two ends.

The chain employs TRBV10-3 and TRBJ1-6; no firm D call. Trimming took 1 base from V and 7 from J, leaving 11 bases between them. This CDR3 is built from 15 residues. The germline V gene has CDR1 ENHRY and CDR2 SYGVKD. The CDR3 spells CAISEFSSENSPLHF. In DNA, the CDR3 is TGTGCCATCAGTGAGTTTAGCAGTGAAAATTCACCCCTCCACTTT.

This chain joins TRBV21-1 and TRBJ2-7; TRBD2, the table's D call, lacks a check against the DNA. TRBV21-1 is noted as a pseudogene. The CDR3 runs to 14 residues. The CDR3 loop is CASSTSGVGYEQYF. The CDR3 DNA is TGTGCCAGCAGTACTAGCGGGGTCGGCTACGAGCAGTACTTC.

J is TRBJ1-2 and V is TRBV7-2; D is ambiguous. From germline, CDR1 is SGHTA and CDR2 FQGNSA. The CDR3 has 14 residues. V dropped 2 bases and J dropped 4 bases, with 11 bases sitting between them. DNA for the CDR3: TGTGCCAGCAGCTTACGACGACAAATCTATGGCTACACCTTC. This codes for CASSLRRQIYGYTF.

The rearrangement joins TRBV5-1 to TRBJ1-5; D may be TRBD1 (5 bases). Deletions cut 2 bases from V and 2 bases from J, with 11 bases between. Germline CDR1 is SGHRS and CDR2 is YFSETQ. The CDR3 is made up of 15 amino acids. The CDR3 reads CASSFGGVGNQPQHF. The CDR3 region has the DNA TGCGCCAGCAGCTTTGGAGGGGTTGGCAATCAGCCCCAGCATTTT. Complete variable domain (other parts from reference TRBV5-1 and TRBJ1-5): KAGVTQTPRYLIKTRGQQVTLSCSPISGHRSVSWYQQTPGQGLQFLFEYFSETQRNKGNFPGRFSGRQFSNSRSEMNVSTLELGDSALYLCASSFGGVGNQPQHFGDGTRLSIL.

This clone was observed a single time. The chain has TRBV6-5 and TRBJ1-2, with D unresolved. The CDR3 is made up of 14 amino acids. Trimming shortened V by 0 bases and J by 4 bases, and 9 bases separated the two germline ends. Looked up from germline, CDR1 is MNHEY and CDR2 is SVGAGI. Here the CDR3 DNA reads TGTGCCAGCAGTTACTCGATCCGGTCCTATGGCTACACCTTC. Translation: CASSYSIRSYGYTF.

A single count supports this clone. The chain recombines TRBV5-1 with TRBJ1-5; possibly TRBD1 for D (6 bases). Germline-derived CDR1 and CDR2 are SGHRS and YFSETQ. Trimming removed 0 bases at V and 7 bases at J, with 14 bases between. There are 15 residues in the CDR3. CDR3 residues: CASSLVPQGGQPQHF. The DNA for the CDR3 is TGCGCCAGCAGCTTGGTTCCACAGGGCGGGCAGCCCCAGCATTTT.

The chain links TRBV27 to TRBJ1-1, with D possibly TRBD1 on 6 matching bases. The V gene lost 4 bases and the J gene lost 0 bases, with 12 bases spanning the gap. CDR1 is MNHEY and CDR2 is SMNVEV in the germline V gene (reference sequence). The CDR3 extends over 15 amino acids. CDR3: CASSSRQDVNTEAFF. CDR3 coding DNA: TGTGCCAGCAGTTCTCGACAGGACGTGAACACTGAAGCTTTCTTT.

The CDR3 loop is CASSLGGTGGSGANVLTF. The CDR3 nucleotides are TGTGCCAGCAGCTTAGGAGGGACAGGGGGCTCTGGGGCCAACGTCCTGACTTTC. This chain joins TRBV7-2 and TRBJ2-6; 11 bases match TRBD1. This CDR3 is built from 18 residues. The junction had 2 bases not matched to a gene; V was cut back by 1 base and J by 0 bases. Germline-derived CDR1 and CDR2 are SGHTA and FQGNSA.

The J gene is TRBJ1-5, the V gene TRBV10-1; 10 bases are a match to TRBD1. Germline CDR1 is WNHNN and CDR2 is SYGVQD (reference sequence). V lost 6 bases to trimming and J lost 6 bases; unmatched junction nucleotides: 5. The CDR3 is 14 amino acids. The CDR3, as DNA: TGCGCCAGCAGCGTCGGGACAGGGGTTCAGCCCCAGCATTTT. Its translation is CASSVGTGVQPQHF.

This clone has only a few counts. The rearrangement links TRBV6-5 to TRBJ1-5; 7 bases line up with TRBD1. The CDR3 spans 15 residues. The germline CDR1 and CDR2 sequences are MNHEY and SVGAGI. Trimming took 4 bases from V and 0 from J; bases not matched to a gene: 3. The CDR3: CASSSGTDSNQPQHF. In nucleotides, the CDR3 is TGTGCCAGCAGTTCCGGGACAGATAGCAATCAGCCCCAGCATTTT.

V usage is TRBV5-1 and J usage is TRBJ2-7; tentatively, D is TRBD1 (7 bases). Germline lookup yields CDR1 SGHRS and CDR2 YFSETQ. The CDR3 extends over 13 amino acids. Trimming took off 4 bases at V and 4 bases at J, with 12 bases between the two ends. This CDR3 reads CASSRGDSYEQYF. CDR3 DNA sequence: TGCGCCAGCAGCAGGGGGGACAGTTACGAGCAGTACTTC.

The V and J genes are TRBV6-6 and TRBJ2-7; D unresolved. This CDR3 spans 13 amino acids. CDR1 is MNHNY, CDR2 SVGAGI, per germline (reference sequence). Trimming stripped 2 bases from V and 1 base from J, with 6 bases between. CDR3 nucleotide sequence: TGTGCCAGCAGTTACGCCAGTTCCTACGAGCAGTACTTC. Protein: CASSYASSYEQYF.

This clone has more than one count but fewer than ten. V and J are TRBV7-2 and TRBJ2-7; tentatively, D is TRBD2 (6 bases). V lost 6 bases and J lost 2, with 17 bases in between. Germline-derived CDR1 and CDR2 are SGHTA and FQGNSA. The CDR3 is made up of 15 amino acids. CDR3 sequence: CASSPSVAVTYEQYF. The CDR3 region has the DNA TGTGCCAGCAGTCCATCGGTAGCGGTCACCTACGAGCAGTACTTC. Using reference TRBV7-2 and TRBJ2-7 for the parts outside the CDR3, the full variable domain is GAGVSQSPSNKVTEKGKDVELRCDPISGHTALYWYRQSLGQGLEFLIYFQGNSAPDKSGLPSDRFSAERTGGSVSTLTIQRTQQEDSAVYLCASSPSVAVTYEQYFGPGTRLTVT.

This chain connects TRBV29-1 to TRBJ1-1; maybe TRBD1 (5 bases). From germline, CDR1 is SQVTM and CDR2 ANQGSEA. The CDR3 sequence is 12 residues long. Trimming shortened V by 6 bases and J by 1 base, and 9 bases separated the two germline ends. The DNA for the CDR3 is TGCAGCGTCCTCAGGGAGAACACTGAAGCTTTCTTT. It yields the protein CSVLRENTEAFF.

This chain connects TRBV4-3 to TRBJ2-6, with D perhaps matching TRBD1 (6 bases). CDR1 and CDR2 (germline): LGHNA, YSLEER. The CDR3 contains 18 residues. V lost 1 base to trimming and J lost 0 bases, with 13 bases between them. CDR3 in DNA: TGCGCCAGCAGCCAAGCAGGGGCGGAGAGCTCTGGGGCCAACGTCCTGACTTTC. This encodes CASSQAGAESSGANVLTF.

The V and J genes are TRBV14 and TRBJ2-5, with no clear D. The germline CDR1 and CDR2 sequences are SGHDN and FVKESK. The CDR3 has 13 residues. Trimming shortened V by 1 base and J by 1 base, and 4 bases separated the two germline ends. CDR3 loop: CASSQVSQETQYF. The CDR3 DNA reads as TGTGCCAGCAGCCAAGTATCCCAAGAGACCCAGTACTTC.